This record looks at one T cell receptor (beta chain) sequence and its context. Its antigen is unknown. The CDR3 extends over 13 amino acids. V dropped 5 bases and J dropped 4 bases, with 11 bases sitting between them. The data belong to a study of early T cells in non-severe SARS-CoV-2 infection. Study details: The study sequenced bulk RNA from unsorted whole blood, with chains unpaired. Study-level points and caveats: There was a bias toward anti-spike CD8 responses in VDJdb matching, which missed private and CD4 specificities.

Individual cDNA molecules carried attached unique molecular identifiers. Via MiXCR, TCRdb re-called the 5' RACE reads, giving one row per CDR3 protein. The data contain around 55,000 distinct CDR3 sequences, around 7% of them seen just once; the ten biggest clones take up 5.5% to 7.5%. The chain employs TRBV12-3 or TRBV12-4 and TRBJ1-2; perhaps TRBD1 as D (5 bases). This TCR was recovered from an adult who was a healthcare worker with PCR-confirmed SARS-CoV-2 infection or an uninfected control (not recorded which). This sample comprised whole blood, obtained at baseline. The CDR3 bases are TGTGCCAGCAGTCCAGACAGCCTCTATGGCTACACCTTC. Translated: CASSPDSLYGYTF.